Reported below is one T cell receptor (beta chain). The germline V and J ends were trimmed by 5 bases and 0 bases, with 12 bases remaining between them. Germline CDR1 and CDR2: SGHRS and YFSETQ. The CDR3 totals 15 residues. The sample originates from a study of blood T cell repertoires in COVID-19. Study background: There were acute and convalescent COVID-19 samples, and they came from the United States, Italy and Spain.

TCRdb keeps only in-frame clones here, not all; method: immunoSEQ multiplex PCR. In the table there are 130,000 or so clones, just under 85% of which are singletons. Individuals aged about 18 to 95 years were recruited from approximately 22 US areas. Sequencing was performed on PBMCs or T cells enriched from blood (not recorded which). The chain recombines TRBV5-1 with TRBJ1-5; weak D call: TRBD1 (5 bases). The sequence derives from a woman between 50 and 59 years old with acute COVID-19. The CDR3 sequence: CASSTGEYSNQPQHF. DNA of the CDR3: TGCGCCAGCAGTACAGGAGAATATAGCAATCAGCCCCAGCATTTT.